This record concerns one T cell receptor beta chain sequence. The data were obtained in a study of blood T cell repertoires in COVID-19. On the study more broadly: The samples span acute and convalescent COVID-19 from the United States, Italy and Spain. PBMCs, B-cell-depleted T cells, or T cells provided the cDNA or gDNA that made up the material.

As handled by the study authors: It was from reference gene primer amplification that nucleated cell counts were estimated. Some clones are missing from TCRdb's copy, which holds only in-frame ones; the method was immunoSEQ multiplex PCR. Clone size and the V and J calls come from that table; the DNA yielded D and trimming. The profile shows some 100,000 clones, 88% of them singletons. The sequencing sample was made of peripheral blood. This receptor was obtained from a human donor in a cohort sampled during active COVID-19.

CDR3 protein: CAWSTAGVNSPLHF. CDR3 in DNA: TGTGCCTGGAGTACGGCAGGGGTAAATTCACCCCTCCACTTT. The J gene is TRBJ1-6, the V gene TRBV30; tentatively, D is TRBD1 (6 bases). The length of the CDR3 is 14 residues. The V gene's germline CDR1 is GTSNPN and CDR2 SVGIG (reference sequence). V was pared by 2 bases and J by 7 bases, with 12 bases between.